The rows below give T cell receptor beta chains drawn from one sample of a study of CD8 T cells in Susac syndrome. A single record per CDR3 protein comes from TCRdb applying MiXCR to the immunoSEQ multiplex PCR reads. In the table there are more than 65,000 distinct CDR3 sequences, 85% to 95% of which are singletons. Input material: CD8+ T cells from PBMCs. The receptor set was obtained from a human donor in good health. CDR3s include the opening cysteine and the closing phenylalanine or tryptophan. Each record gives: clone size, J gene, D gene, V gene, CDR3 length, CDR3 protein, CDR3 DNA. D genes are given only for firm matches. Expanded clones get a size class; other rows say once, few or many, or leave the size out.

>.|TRBJ1-2|TRBD1|TRBV7-9|16
CASSTGTERFLSGYTF
TGTGCCAGCAGCACAGGGACAGAAAGGTTTCTGAGTGGCTACACCTTC
>.|TRBJ1-3|.|TRBV23-1|17
CASSQSRQTTLGNTIYF
TGCGCCAGCAGTCAATCACGGCAGACTACACTGGGAAACACCATATATTTT
>once|TRBJ2-5|TRBD1|TRBV30|13
CAWSPTGGETQYF
TGTGCCTGGAGTCCTACAGGGGGAGAGACCCAGTACTTC
>.|TRBJ1-1|.|TRBV29-1|12
CSVKGGNTEAFF
TGCAGCGTCAAAGGAGGGAACACTGAAGCTTTCTTT
>.|TRBJ2-5|TRBD2|TRBV5-4|12
CASSPTRGEPYF
TGTGCCAGCAGCCCGACCCGGGGGGAACCGTACTTC
>.|TRBJ2-3|.|TRBV6-2/TRBV6-3|12
CASSHLGDTQYF
TGTGCCAGCAGCCACCTCGGGGATACGCAGTATTTT
>.|TRBJ2-1|TRBD1|TRBV4-1|16
CASSQETGGSYNEQFF
TGCGCCAGCAGCCAAGAAACAGGGGGATCCTACAATGAGCAGTTCTTC
>.|TRBJ2-7|TRBD1|TRBV27|16
CASSSRDRLSSYEQYF
TGTGCCAGCAGTTCGAGGGACAGGCTGAGCTCCTACGAGCAGTACTTC
>.|TRBJ2-2|.|TRBV9|16
CASSQDPPDRTGELFF
TGTGCCAGCAGCCAAGATCCACCAGACCGGACCGGGGAGCTGTTTTTT
>.|TRBJ1-1|.|TRBV5-1|14
CASSLAGWGTEAFF
TGCGCCAGCAGCTTGGCGGGGTGGGGCACTGAAGCTTTCTTT
>.|TRBJ2-3|.|TRBV25-1|12
CASSAWADTQYF
TGTGCCAGCAGTGCTTGGGCAGATACGCAGTATTTT
>.|TRBJ2-3|.|TRBV7-9|14
CASSPWDSGDTQYF
TGTGCCAGCAGCCCATGGGACAGCGGGGATACGCAGTATTTT
>.|TRBJ2-3|TRBD2|TRBV5-1|16
CASSLVSSGATDTQYF
TGCGCCAGCAGCTTGGTTTCTAGCGGGGCCACAGATACGCAGTATTTT
>.|TRBJ2-5|.|TRBV28|17
CASSPRPGTVSGETQYF
TGTGCCAGCAGTCCCCGACCAGGGACTGTCAGCGGAGAGACCCAGTACTTC
>.|TRBJ2-1|TRBD2|TRBV13|16
CASSSSGGGPGNEQFF
TGTGCCAGCAGCTCTAGCGGGGGGGGCCCGGGGAATGAGCAGTTCTTC
>.|TRBJ2-7|TRBD2|TRBV3-1|11
CASGGGYEQYF
TGTGCCAGCGGGGGGGGTTACGAGCAGTACTTC